This T cell receptor beta chain is from a study of shared clonotypes between healthy human individuals. The data were produced by immunoSEQ multiplex PCR, yet TCRdb's version contains in-frame clones alone and is incomplete. The table has around 2.5 million clones, approximately 94% seen once; the top ten hold roughly 0.36%. This TCR derives from a man in his late teens or twenties in good health. Some clones in this sample may be carry-over from other donors' samples. Input material: naive CD4+ T cells from PBMCs. Subset described: CD45RA+ positively selected.

The CDR3 DNA reads as TGTGCCAGCAGTTTGACAGGGGATCAGCCCCAGCATTTT. Translation: CASSLTGDQPQHF. This chain joins TRBV6-5 and TRBJ1-5; 8 positions agree with TRBD1. CDR1 and CDR2 from the germline V gene are MNHEY and SVGAGI. This CDR3 comprises 13 residues. V was pared by 4 bases and J by 5 bases, with 1 base of the junction left unmatched.